Listed here is a single T cell receptor beta chain. Its cognate antigen is unknown. Patients who had autoimmune disease history or got systemic immunosuppression were left out. The CDR3 sequence is 11 residues long. Trimming took off 4 bases at V and 2 bases at J, with 1 base between the two ends. CDR1 is LNHDA and CDR2 is SQIVND in the germline V gene (reference sequence). This sample was taken from a study of OX40 agonist ivuxolimab in advanced cancers. Overall study context: Treatment received earlier with anti-PD-1, anti-PD-L1 or anti-CTLA-4 agents was allowed, and around 36% had some.

TCRdb's copy holds only in-frame clones and misses some; the assay was immunoSEQ multiplex PCR. In the table there are 55,000 to 85,000 clones, approximately 91% of which are singletons. Study-wide results and limits: CD4+ T cells averaged fewer expanded clones than CD8+ T cells. Certain nonresponders additionally had low normalized T-cell clonal expansion.

The sample consisted of CD4+ or CD8+ T cells sorted from blood, taken in a trial of the OX40 agonist ivuxolimab. The sequence derives from an adult with an advanced solid tumor such as melanoma, head and neck, liver or kidney cancer. The chain carries TRBV19 and TRBJ2-3; D is ambiguous. DNA of the CDR3: TGTGCCAGTAGTAACACAGATACGCAGTATTTT. Its protein product is CASSNTDTQYF.